This T cell receptor beta chain was found in a study of Graves' ophthalmopathy and Graves' hyperthyroidism. Germline CDR1 and CDR2: DFQATT and SNEGSKA (reference sequence). The ends were cut back, 0 bases at V and 4 bases at J, with 9 bases in the middle. This CDR3 is 14 amino acids long. RNA transcripts yielded amplified TCR beta CDR3 regions. Investigators did first-round RT-PCR with HTBI primers, then second-round multiplex PCR. TCRdb re-called the multiplex PCR reads with MiXCR, one entry per CDR3 protein. The data contain around 1,200,000 distinct CDR3 sequences, about two fifths of them singletons.

What was sequenced was peripheral blood or thyroid tissue (not recorded which). The source is an adult man with Graves' hyperthyroidism. The chain joins TRBV20-1 to TRBJ2-2; D gene ambiguous. This chain's CDR3 is CSARDQEATGELFF. The DNA for the CDR3 is TGCAGTGCTAGAGATCAGGAAGCCACCGGGGAGCTGTTTTTT.